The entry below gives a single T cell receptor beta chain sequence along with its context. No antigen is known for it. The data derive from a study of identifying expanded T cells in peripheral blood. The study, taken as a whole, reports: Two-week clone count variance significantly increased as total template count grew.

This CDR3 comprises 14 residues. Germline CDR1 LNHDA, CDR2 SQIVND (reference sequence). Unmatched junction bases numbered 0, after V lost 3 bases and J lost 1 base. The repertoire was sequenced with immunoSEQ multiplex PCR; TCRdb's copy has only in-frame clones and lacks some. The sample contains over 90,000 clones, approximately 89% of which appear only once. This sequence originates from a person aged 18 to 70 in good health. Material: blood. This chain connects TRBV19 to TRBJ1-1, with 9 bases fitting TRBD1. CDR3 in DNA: TGTGCCAGTAGTATGGGACAGGGGAACACTGAAGCTTTCTTT. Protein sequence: CASSMGQGNTEAFF. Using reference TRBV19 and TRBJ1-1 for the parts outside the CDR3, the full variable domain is DGGITQSPKYLFRKEGQNVTLSCEQNLNHDAMYWYRQDPGQGLRLIYYSQIVNDFQKGDIAEGYSVSREKKESFPLTVTSAQKNPTAFYLCASSMGQGNTEAFFGQGTRLTVV.